The clone carrying this T cell receptor (beta chain) was picked up many times. No antigen is known for it. The source of the sample is a study of identical twins. One entry per CDR3 protein, called by TCRdb with MiXCR from the 5' RACE reads. The table lists 250,000 or so distinct CDR3 sequences, about 8.3% of them singletons. The germline gives CDR1 SGHRS, CDR2 YFSETQ. The CDR3 covers 15 residues. The trim removed 4 bases at V and 2 bases at J, leaving 2 bases unmatched. Overall study findings and caveats: Out-of-frame TCR alpha sharing in monozygotic twins exceeded recombination model predictions. Beta out-of-frame sequences displayed a weaker excess of sharing between twins.

These same records also appear under a second study, on yellow fever vaccine responses in identical twins.

The sample consisted of CD8+ T cells sorted from blood. V gene TRBV5-1 combines with J gene TRBJ2-7; TRBD2 agrees at 14 bases. The TCR comes from a woman younger than 35 in good health. This CDR3 reads CASSPGLAGAYEQYF. CDR3 coding DNA: TGCGCCAGCAGCCCGGGACTAGCGGGGGCCTACGAGCAGTACTTC.